These T cell receptor beta chains were read from a single sample in a study of human T cells and chemical hapten exposure. MiXCR was run by TCRdb on the RACE reads, yielding one entry per CDR3 protein. Of approximately 260,000 distinct CDR3 sequences listed, 7.5% to 9% were seen once; the top ten hold about 1.2%. The sequenced sample was whole blood, obtained in connection with sensitization to the hapten diphenylcyclopropenone (DPC). The receptors come from a man younger than 35 with alopecia areata. Some clones in this sample may be carry-over from other donors' samples. Both conserved end residues are part of each CDR3. The D gene is left open where the match is weak. Some rows have no size entry. The others give once, few or many, or a class for an expanded clone.

cdr3_aa cdr3_nt v_call clone_size j_call d_call
CASSYRDRAFTNEKLFF TGCGCCAGCAGCTACCGGGACAGGGCTTTCACTAATGAAAAACTGTTTTTT TRBV4-1 many TRBJ1-4 TRBD1
CSTTGTPGSTNEKLFF TGCAGCACTACCGGGACCCCGGGGAGTACTAATGAAAAACTGTTTTTT TRBV29-1 few TRBJ1-4 NA
CASGAPGRRRETQYF TGTGCCAGCGGGGCCCCGGGGCGGCGACGGGAGACCCAGTACTTC TRBV3-1 few TRBJ2-5 NA
CASSPPRGYSSYNEQFF TGTGCCAGCTCACCACCGCGCGGGTATAGCTCCTACAATGAGCAGTTCTTC TRBV18 many TRBJ2-1 NA
CASNSYMNTEAFF TGCGCCAGCAACAGTTACATGAACACTGAAGCTTTCTTT TRBV5-1 many TRBJ1-1 NA
CASSSPDRPIYGYTF TGTGCCAGCAGCTCACCGGACAGGCCCATCTATGGCTACACCTTC TRBV11-1 few TRBJ1-2 TRBD1
CASSFGLAETQYF TGTGCCAGCAGCTTCGGACTAGCAGAGACCCAGTACTTC TRBV5-4 few TRBJ2-5 TRBD2
CASSPTDRGKEAFF TGTGCCAGCAGTCCTACGGACAGGGGAAAAGAAGCTTTCTTT TRBV6-5 few TRBJ1-1 TRBD1
CASSLVGRTKAFF TGTGCCAGCAGCTTAGTCGGGAGGACTAAAGCTTTCTTT TRBV7-9 NA TRBJ1-1 NA
CASSLTPSGGYTF TGTGCCAGCAGCTTAACCCCCAGCGGTGGCTACACCTTC TRBV7-3 few TRBJ1-2 NA
CASSYSNPGELFF TGTGCCAGCAGTTACTCGAATCCCGGGGAGCTGTTTTTT TRBV6-5 many TRBJ2-2 NA
CSVRDSGNTEAFF TGCAGCGTACGGGACAGCGGAAACACTGAAGCTTTCTTT TRBV29-1 many TRBJ1-1 TRBD1
CASSLNTGGYGYTF TGCGCCAGCAGCTTGAACACCGGGGGCTATGGCTACACCTTC TRBV5-1 NA TRBJ1-2 NA
CASSYSMPGQSNTGELFF TGTGCCAGCAGTTACTCGATGCCCGGACAATCCAACACCGGGGAGCTGTTTTTT TRBV6-5 NA TRBJ2-2 NA
CATSRGGDRGDTEAFF TGTGCCACCAGCAGAGGGGGAGACAGGGGAGACACTGAAGCTTTCTTT TRBV15 few TRBJ1-1 TRBD1
CASSSLGLSGNTIYF TGTGCCAGCAGTTCACTCGGCCTCTCTGGAAACACCATATATTTT TRBV6-5 few TRBJ1-3 NA
CSVESGGVLAFF TGCAGCGTTGAGAGTGGCGGGGTTCTCGCTTTCTTT TRBV29-1 many TRBJ1-1 NA
CASSPLGGRDTEAFF TGTGCCAGCAGCCCACTGGGGGGGAGGGACACTGAAGCTTTCTTT TRBV3-1 NA TRBJ1-1 NA
CASSQSLGTQYF TGTGCCAGCTCCCAGAGCCTAGGTACGCAGTATTTT TRBV28 many TRBJ2-3 NA
CASSLWGRQTQYF TGTGCCAGCAGCTTATGGGGACGACAGACCCAGTACTTC TRBV7-3 NA TRBJ2-5 NA
CASSLGSGSTDTQYF TGTGCCAGCAGCTTAGGTTCAGGGAGCACAGATACGCAGTATTTT TRBV5-5 few TRBJ2-3 NA
CASSQDKARLSNQPQHF TGCGCCAGCAGCCAAGATAAGGCAAGACTTAGCAATCAGCCCCAGCATTTT TRBV4-3 NA TRBJ1-5 NA
CASSLALNTEAFF TGTGCCAGCAGCTTAGCCCTGAACACTGAAGCTTTCTTT TRBV7-9 many TRBJ1-1 NA
CASSSSGGAGPQHF TGTGCCAGCAGCTCCTCAGGGGGCGCGGGGCCCCAGCATTTT TRBV7-9 few TRBJ1-5 TRBD1
CASTKWGTEAFF TGTGCCAGCACCAAATGGGGCACTGAAGCTTTCTTT TRBV5-6 NA TRBJ1-1 NA
CASSLEPGLTYEQYF TGTGCCAGCAGCTTAGAGCCAGGGCTCACCTACGAGCAGTACTTC TRBV7-9 NA TRBJ2-7 NA
CASSPKPGRTQEYF TGTGCCAGCAGTCCGAAGCCGGGACGGACTCAGGAGTACTTC TRBV6-5 NA TRBJ2-7 NA
CASSLLVAGVGETQYF TGTGCCAGCAGTCTACTGGTAGCGGGGGTTGGAGAGACCCAGTACTTC TRBV6-5 few TRBJ2-5 TRBD2
CASSLLGGIKDEAFF TGTGCCAGCAGTTTATTGGGGGGAATTAAGGATGAAGCTTTCTTT TRBV27 many TRBJ1-1 NA
CASRVTSLGEQYF TGTGCCAGCAGGGTGACTAGCCTGGGCGAGCAGTACTTC TRBV2 NA TRBJ2-7 TRBD2
CASSEARAGGYGYTF TGTGCCAGCAGTGAAGCGAGGGCAGGGGGCTATGGCTACACCTTC TRBV2 few TRBJ1-2 TRBD1
CASSRGTAGNTIYF TGTGCCAGCAGCAGAGGGACAGCTGGAAACACCATATATTTT TRBV7-9 NA TRBJ1-3 TRBD1
CASSPSRDFEQYF TGCGCCAGCAGCCCGTCCCGGGACTTCGAGCAGTACTTC TRBV4-3 NA TRBJ2-7 NA
CASSPTSGPWEQYF TGCGCCAGCAGCCCGACTAGCGGCCCCTGGGAGCAGTACTTC TRBV5-1 NA TRBJ2-7 TRBD2
CASSQEGLAGSETQYF TGTGCCAGCAGTCAAGAGGGACTAGCGGGGTCAGAGACCCAGTACTTC TRBV7-2 NA TRBJ2-5 TRBD2
CASSAESYNEQFF TGTGCCAGCAGTGCTGAATCCTACAATGAGCAGTTCTTC TRBV7-2 many TRBJ2-1 NA
CASSEAGTGSETQYF TGCGCCAGCAGCGAAGCCGGGACAGGGTCGGAGACCCAGTACTTC TRBV5-1 few TRBJ2-5 TRBD1
CASSLEARSNSPLHF TGTGCCAGCAGCTTAGAAGCACGTTCTAATTCACCCCTCCACTTT TRBV7-9 few TRBJ1-6 NA
CASSQDRAVTYEQYF TGTGCCAGCAGCCAAGATAGAGCGGTCACCTACGAGCAGTACTTC TRBV3-1 NA TRBJ2-7 NA
CASSPPLGTEAFF TGTGCCAGCAGTCCGCCGTTAGGCACTGAAGCTTTCTTT TRBV7-9 many TRBJ1-1 NA
CATSRDRDTQYF TGTGCCACCAGCAGAGATCGAGATACGCAGTATTTT TRBV15 NA TRBJ2-3 NA
CASSFHRTGELFF TGTGCCAGCAGTTTCCATCGCACCGGGGAGCTGTTTTTT TRBV12-3/TRBV12-4 once TRBJ2-2 NA
CASSLRGDVSEAFF TGCGCCAGCAGCTTAAGAGGGGATGTATCGGAAGCTTTCTTT TRBV5-1 many TRBJ1-1 NA
CASRFGWRQGEETQYF TGTGCCAGCAGGTTTGGGTGGCGACAGGGAGAAGAGACCCAGTACTTC TRBV7-9 many TRBJ2-5 TRBD1
CASRGLAWWSDTQYF TGTGCCAGCAGGGGACTAGCTTGGTGGTCAGATACGCAGTATTTT TRBV6-2/TRBV6-3 few TRBJ2-3 TRBD2